The rows below give T cell receptor beta chains drawn from one sample of a study of siplizumab effects on memory and regulatory T cells. The protocol was immunoSEQ multiplex PCR, while the TCRdb copy is restricted to in-frame clones and leaves out a portion. The table shows some 97,000 clones, with approximately 91% occurring only once. The sample comprised CD4+ T cells sorted from blood. The receptors originated from a human donor in good health. Each CDR3 is given with its conserved first and last residue. Each record gives: clone size, J gene, V gene, CDR3 protein. The size field is filled for only some rows; it gives once, few, many or a size class.

>once|TRBJ2-2|TRBV6-4
CASKRESAPGELFF
>.|TRBJ2-7|TRBV5-4
CASSFGGGQGYEQYF
>.|TRBJ1-3|TRBV12-5
CASGLDPDYTISGNTIYF
>once|TRBJ1-2|TRBV6-5
CASSTGNYGYTF
>.|TRBJ1-2|TRBV7-9
CASSLVGPLQGYTF
>.|TRBJ2-2|TRBV2
CASSGRSGELFF
>.|TRBJ1-6|TRBV7-2
CASRGGQARISPLHF
>.|TRBJ2-1|TRBV9
CASSPRPGLAWVEQFF
>.|TRBJ1-1|TRBV7-9
CASSSQGANTEAFF
>.|TRBJ2-5|TRBV4-1
CASSQDNGQETQYF
>once|TRBJ2-5|TRBV7-6
CASSPRGAQETQYF
>.|.|TRBV27
CASRPASGVSYEQYF
>.|TRBJ2-5|TRBV21-1
CASSKANPGGAGETQYF
>.|TRBJ1-2|TRBV6-5
CASSYAQTNYGYTF
>.|TRBJ2-7|TRBV28
CASSLSAGGPNGNLYEQYF
>once|TRBJ2-7|TRBV6-5
CASSYPGTASYEQYF
>once|TRBJ2-1|TRBV29-1
CSVEDRRFQKNNEQFF
>.|TRBJ1-4|TRBV27
CASSLGEVGAEKLFF
>.|TRBJ2-1|TRBV27
CASSLDLLSYNEQFF
>once|TRBJ2-4|TRBV11-2
CASSLVAVAKNIQYF
>.|TRBJ2-3|TRBV11-2
CASSLDRIPQYF
>.|TRBJ2-7|TRBV7-2
CASSPSAALNEQYF
>.|TRBJ1-2|TRBV7-9
CASSPVSNYGYTF
>.|TRBJ1-1|TRBV6-5
CASSNQMNTEAFF
>once|TRBJ2-7|TRBV5-1
CASSLEQGTYGEQYF
>once|TRBJ1-5|TRBV4-2
CASSENQGSSNQPQHF
>once|TRBJ1-1|TRBV18
CASFHGTENTEAFF
>.|TRBJ1-3|TRBV2
CASSELGGNTIYF
>.|TRBJ1-4|TRBV28
CASSWGQGDEKLFF
>.|TRBJ2-7|TRBV5-4
CASSWGLDYEQYF
>.|TRBJ1-1|TRBV29-1
CSVDGPPDAGTEAFF
>.|TRBJ1-3|TRBV7-2
CASSLLLGASENTIYF
>.|TRBJ1-1|TRBV21-1
CASAFGRAEAFF
>.|TRBJ2-3|TRBV28
CASSLFETSGGATQYF
>.|TRBJ2-5|TRBV4-1
CASSQGQETQYF
>.|TRBJ2-2|TRBV11-3
CASSFTSNTGELFF
>.|TRBJ2-7|TRBV11-1
CASRIAGGPSYEQYF
>.|TRBJ1-2|TRBV11-2
CASSAHIYGYTF
>.|TRBJ1-2|TRBV6-5
CASSSEFDSYGYTF
>.|TRBJ1-1|TRBV30
CAWRRQEAFF
>.|TRBJ2-5|TRBV5-4
CASTDRGGGETQYF
>.|TRBJ1-1|TRBV11-2
CASSLDEGFGQGGVNTEAFF
>.|TRBJ2-7|TRBV27
CASGLAGTFGAYEQYF
>.|TRBJ1-2|TRBV4-2
CASSQARGQVNRHGYTF
>.|TRBJ1-2|TRBV2
CASSTGDYGYTF
>.|TRBJ2-3|TRBV7-3
CASSLFGTGLTDTQYF
>.|TRBJ2-1|TRBV4-2
CASSEGASGSSYNEQFF
>.|TRBJ1-5|TRBV7-9
CASSLDRYQPQHF
>once|TRBJ2-3|TRBV5-1
CASKPTSEKDTQYF
>.|TRBJ2-7|TRBV6-1
CASSEGGQYYEQYF
>once|TRBJ2-2|TRBV2
CASTDLSNTGELFF
>once|TRBJ1-1|TRBV5-1
CASSWDRFGTEAFF
>.|TRBJ1-2|TRBV30
CAWSPQNRGRVFGGYTF
>.|TRBJ1-6|TRBV28
CASLPGGSSYNSPLHF
>.|TRBJ1-3|TRBV19
CASSIVTGFPGNTIYF